One sample yielded the 9 T cell receptor beta chains listed below, sequenced in a study of regulatory T cells in long-lasting Graves disease. Through Arm-PCR of CDR3 regions and iRepertoire HTBI primers, TCR beta libraries were built. One entry per CDR3 protein, called by TCRdb with MiXCR from the multiplex PCR reads. The table lists about 210,000 distinct CDR3 sequences, approximately 18% of them singletons. This sample's time point: newly diagnosed GD, antithyroid drugs for less than 3 months. Scientists built the TCR library using RNA that was extracted from PBMCs. In addition, the sample was reused for a study of T cells in Graves' hyperthyroidism and ophthalmopathy.

The specimen comprised peripheral blood mononuclear cells (PBMCs), sampled at new diagnosis, from a patient treated with antithyroid drugs. The receptors shown here come from a woman aged 25 to 45 with Graves disease.

This clonotype was recorded many times. This rearrangement joins TRBV7-8 to TRBJ2-3; TRBD1 or TRBD2 may be the D gene (5 bases each). This CDR3 region has 15 residues. Deletions cut 4 bases from V and 0 bases from J, with 11 bases between. Germline loops: CDR1 SGHVS, CDR2 FQNEAQ. CDR3 sequence reads: CASSSRDLSTDTQYF. The CDR3, as DNA: TGTGCCAGCAGCTCCCGGGACCTGAGCACAGATACGCAGTATTTT. Drawing the rest from reference TRBV7-8 and TRBJ2-3, the complete variable domain is GAGVSQSPRYKVAKRGQDVALRCDPISGHVSLFWYQQALGQGPEFLTYFQNEAQLDKSGLPSDRFFAERPEGSVSTLKIQRTQQEDSAVYLCASSSRDLSTDTQYFGPGTRLTVL.

This clonotype was detected ten times or more. The V gene is TRBV27, the J gene TRBJ1-1; TRBD1 aligns across 9 bases. J was trimmed by 9 bases and V by 5 bases; bases with no gene match: 4. The CDR3 totals 12 residues. CDR1 MNHEY and CDR2 SMNVEV come from the germline V gene (reference sequence). CDR3 sequence (DNA): TGTGCCAGCAGTCTAGGGACAGGGAAAGCTTTCTTT. Amino acids: CASSLGTGKAFF.

This clonotype was seen many times. This chain joins TRBV11-2 and TRBJ2-7, with D perhaps matching TRBD1 or TRBD2 (5 bases each). There are 13 residues in the CDR3. V lost 3 bases to trimming and J lost 12 bases, with 18 bases between them. CDR1 and CDR2 from the germline V gene are SGHAT and FQNNGV. The CDR3 region is CASSLGDPGRAYF. Here the CDR3 DNA reads TGTGCCAGCAGCTTGGGGGATCCGGGCAGAGCGTACTTC.

This chain links TRBV20-1 with TRBJ2-2; 11 bases match TRBD2. This CDR3 has 16 residues. After removal of 3 bases from V and 6 bases from J, the junction contained 9 bases not matched to a gene. Germline-derived CDR1 and CDR2 are DFQATT and SNEGSKA (reference sequence). The CDR3 protein is CSARASGRQLAGELFF. CDR3 in DNA: TGCAGTGCTAGGGCTAGCGGGAGGCAACTCGCCGGGGAGCTGTTTTTT.

This clonotype was counted many times. V usage is TRBV2 and J usage is TRBJ1-5; D ambiguous. Germline lookup yields CDR1 SNHLY and CDR2 FYNNEI. Trimming stripped 4 bases from V and 2 bases from J, with 12 bases between. The CDR3 has 15 residues. In nucleotides, the CDR3 is TGTGCCAGCAGTGCTTCGGGCACGCGCAATCAGCCCCAGCATTTT. Amino acid sequence: CASSASGTRNQPQHF.

This clonotype was counted many times. The chain employs TRBV7-9 and TRBJ2-5, with D hard to call. Between the trimmed V and J ends, which lost 3 bases and 2 bases, there was a span of 10 bases. The CDR3 is 14 residues long. The germline CDR1 and CDR2 sequences are SEHNR and FQNEAQ (reference sequence). CDR3 nucleotides: TGTGCCAGCAGCTTGGTTGCGGAGCAAGAGACCCAGTACTTC. Translation gives CASSLVAEQETQYF.

This clonotype appeared many times. The genes are TRBV7-9 and TRBJ2-1; possibly TRBD2 for D (5 bases). This CDR3 comprises 16 residues. V shed 2 bases and J shed 6 bases, with 17 bases lying between them. Germline V gene lookup returns CDR1 SEHNR and CDR2 FQNEAQ (reference sequence). The CDR3 spells CASSLSASLTGNEQFF. CDR3 bases: TGTGCCAGCAGCTTATCGGCTAGCCTTACCGGCAATGAGCAGTTCTTC.

This clonotype was found many times. The chain couples TRBV12-3 or TRBV12-4 to TRBJ1-5, with no clear D. V was cut by 1 base and J by 10 bases, with 8 bases left in between. This CDR3 is 12 amino acids long. DNA of the CDR3: TGTGCCAGCAGTTTAGGGGTCCCCCCCCAGCATTTT. Protein sequence: CASSLGVPPQHF.

This clonotype has a count of ten or more. This rearrangement joins TRBV30 to TRBJ1-4; 7 bases agree with TRBD1. CDR1 is GTSNPN and CDR2 is SVGIG in the germline V gene (reference sequence). CDR3 length: 13 amino acids. J gave up 7 bases and V 2 bases, and 4 bases lay outside the gene matches. The CDR3 spells CAWSQGVGEKLFF. The CDR3 DNA reads as TGTGCCTGGAGTCAGGGGGTTGGTGAAAAACTGTTTTTT. The full variable domain, completed using reference TRBV30 and TRBJ1-4, is SQTIHQWPATLVQPVGSPLSLECTVEGTSNPNLYWYRQAAGRGLQLLFYSVGIGQISSEVPQNLSASRPQDRQFILSSKKLLLSDSGFYLCAWSQGVGEKLFFGSGTQLSVL.